Below are 15 T cell receptor beta chains sequenced from a single sample in a study of T cell responses to AZD1222 COVID-19 vaccine. Measured with immunoSEQ multiplex PCR; TCRdb has only the in-frame clones, and not every one. The profile covers under 200,000 clones, with 80% to 90% appearing a single time and less than 3% taken by the ten largest. The sequencing used peripheral blood, collected on day 0 of MenACWY control vaccination. These TCRs come from an adult in good health.

This clone has only one observation. The chain carries TRBV4-3 and TRBJ1-3; D unresolved. V shed 0 bases and J shed 1 base, with 10 bases lying between them. Germline CDR1 LGHNA, CDR2 YSLEER. This CDR3 is 16 amino acids long. The CDR3 here is CASSQELAGSGNTIYF. CDR3 nucleotides: TGCGCCAGCAGCCAAGAGCTGGCGGGGTCTGGAAACACCATATATTTT.

The chain couples TRBV30 to TRBJ1-2; D not certain. The CDR3 covers 12 residues. Germline assignment: CDR1 GTSNPN and CDR2 SVGIG (reference sequence). V gave up 0 bases and J gave up 8 bases, with 10 bases separating them. CDR3 region: CAWSVREEGYTF. Here the CDR3 DNA reads TGTGCCTGGAGTGTACGGGAGGAGGGCTACACCTTC.

This chain joins TRBV15 and TRBJ2-3, with 9 bases fitting TRBD2. The CDR3 consists of 13 residues. Germline V lookup: CDR1 LNHNV, CDR2 YYDKDF (reference sequence). V was pared by 9 bases and J by 1 base, with 2 bases of the junction left unmatched. The CDR3 loop is CATKRGGTDTQYF. The CDR3 DNA follows: TGTGCCACTAAGCGGGGGGGCACAGATACGCAGTATTTT.

The gene calls are TRBV6-5 and TRBJ1-2; perhaps TRBD1 as D (5 bases). V lost 7 bases to trimming and J lost 4 bases, with 10 bases between them. CDR1 and CDR2 (germline): MNHEY, SVGAGI. The CDR3 sequence is 12 residues long. In DNA form, the CDR3 reads TGTGCCAGCATGGGGCAGGGCTATGGCTACACCTTC. It is translated as CASMGQGYGYTF.

This clone was observed once. V and J are TRBV15 and TRBJ2-1; 8 bases are a match to TRBD1. The CDR3 has 14 residues. Losses at the gene ends were 0 bases for V and 6 bases for J; bases not matched to a gene: 1. Germline CDR1 reads LNHNV; CDR2 reads YYDKDF (reference sequence). The CDR3 DNA reads as TGTGCCACCAGCAGAGACAGGGGGCGCAATGAGCAGTTCTTC. This encodes CATSRDRGRNEQFF.

This clone has a single count. The chain is built from TRBV6-6 and TRBJ2-7; a weak D match, TRBD2 (5 bases). With 5 bases removed from V and 7 bases from J, the gap between germline ends came to 9 bases. CDR1 and CDR2 from the germline V gene are MNHNY and SVGAGI (reference sequence). The CDR3 is made up of 11 amino acids. CDR3 nucleotide sequence: TGTGCCAGCAGTGTCACGGGGGAGCAGTACTTC. Its protein is CASSVTGEQYF.

This chain links TRBV6-5 with TRBJ2-1; TRBD1 might be the D (6 bases). The V gene lost 2 bases and the J gene lost 10 bases, with 12 bases spanning the gap. Germline CDR1 MNHEY, CDR2 SVGAGI. The CDR3 has 13 amino acids. CDR3 residues: CASSYRGGDEQFF. The CDR3 region has the DNA TGTGCCAGCAGTTACAGAGGGGGTGACGAGCAGTTCTTC.

The chain links TRBV20-1 to TRBJ1-5; a possible D gene is TRBD1 (6 bases). V was trimmed by 3 bases and J by 3 bases, leaving 15 bases between them. Germline V CDR1 and CDR2: DFQATT, SNEGSKA (reference sequence). The CDR3 is 15 amino acids. DNA of the CDR3: TGCAGTGCTAGTCCCCCAGGGGCCCACAATCAGCCCCAGCATTTT. Protein sequence: CSASPPGAHNQPQHF.

V usage is TRBV9 and J usage is TRBJ1-2; D is possibly TRBD1 (5 bases). The V end lost 0 bases, the J end lost 8 bases, and 14 bases lay between the germline ends. CDR3 length: 14 amino acids. Per the germline V gene, CDR1 is SGDLS and CDR2 is YYNGEE. The CDR3 coding sequence is TGTGCCAGCAGCGTAGCGACAGTGAGCGGAGGCTACACCTTC. Its translation is CASSVATVSGGYTF.

DNA for the CDR3: TGTGCCAGCAGCCCGACAGCAAATCAGCCCCAGCATTTT. Its translation is CASSPTANQPQHF. V and J are TRBV7-2 and TRBJ1-5; TRBD1 might be the D (5 bases). The CDR3 is 13 residues long. V lost 5 bases, J lost 4 bases, and 9 bases lay in between. CDR1 SGHTA and CDR2 FQGNSA come from the germline V gene.

The chain has TRBV14 and TRBJ2-7, with D possibly TRBD2 on 5 matching bases. Germline V gene sequence: CDR1 SGHDN, CDR2 FVKESK. The CDR3 loop spans 14 amino acids. The V end lost 1 base, the J end lost 3 bases, and 10 bases lay between the germline ends. CDR3 bases: TGTGCCAGCAGCCAAGGAGGACTGCGCTACGAGCAGTACTTC. The encoded protein is CASSQGGLRYEQYF.

The V call is TRBV12-3 or TRBV12-4, the J call TRBJ2-7; 7 nucleotides align to TRBD1. After removal of 8 bases from V and 4 bases from J, the junction contained 8 bases not matched to a gene. This CDR3 contains 13 residues. The CDR3 sequence: CASARGLGYEQYF. The CDR3 nucleotides read TGTGCCAGCGCGAGGGGGCTTGGGTACGAGCAGTACTTC.

The CDR3 loop is CASSPARGGSGANVLTF. The CDR3 bases are TGTGCCAGCAGCCCCGCGAGGGGGGGCTCTGGGGCCAACGTCCTGACTTTC. The chain joins TRBV7-3 to TRBJ2-6; D possibly corresponds to TRBD2 (7 bases). The germline V gene has CDR1 SGHTA and CDR2 FQGTGA. There are 17 residues in the CDR3. Trimming took 5 bases from V and 0 from J, leaving 14 bases between them.

This clone has only one observation. The rearrangement links TRBV14 to TRBJ1-6, with D unclear. Germline assignment: CDR1 SGHDN and CDR2 FVKESK. V lost 1 base and J lost 9, with 7 bases in between. This CDR3 region has 13 residues. In nucleotides, the CDR3 is TGTGCCAGCAGCCAAGTACTAACTTCACCCCTCCACTTT. Translation gives CASSQVLTSPLHF.

The chain has TRBV28 and TRBJ2-6; no definite D call. The CDR3 covers 17 residues. Between the trimmed V and J ends, which lost 5 bases and 0 bases, there was a span of 14 bases. CDR1 MDHEN and CDR2 SYDVKM come from the germline V gene. In DNA form, the CDR3 reads TGTGCCAGCAGTCCTTTTGGACCGAACTCTGGGGCCAACGTCCTGACTTTC. It yields the protein CASSPFGPNSGANVLTF.